Listed below are T cell receptor beta chains from one sample, sequenced in a study of blood T cell repertoires in COVID-19. TCRdb's copy holds only in-frame clones and misses some; the assay was immunoSEQ multiplex PCR. There are tens of thousands of clones in the sample; just over 90% occur only once, and 4.8% lies in the top ten. Sequencing used peripheral blood. The receptor source for this set is a human donor in a cohort sampled during active COVID-19. CDR3s leave out the opening cysteine and the closing phenylalanine or tryptophan. For some rows the clone size is stated as once, few or many, or as a class when expanded; others skip it.

cdr3_length: 12
v_call: TRBV6-6
j_call: TRBJ1-2
clone_size: NA
cdr3_aa: ASSYDGTAYGYT

cdr3_length: 13
v_call: TRBV19
j_call: TRBJ2-1
clone_size: NA
cdr3_aa: ASSLAGGAYNEQF

cdr3_length: 15
v_call: TRBV27
j_call: TRBJ2-1
clone_size: NA
cdr3_aa: ASSLSVGTSFVGEQF

cdr3_length: 14
v_call: TRBV19
j_call: TRBJ2-5
clone_size: NA
cdr3_aa: ASSIDPAGGQETQY

cdr3_length: 12
v_call: TRBV6-1
j_call: TRBJ2-7
clone_size: NA
cdr3_aa: ASSEGESSYEQY

cdr3_length: 17
v_call: TRBV7-9
j_call: TRBJ2-3
clone_size: NA
cdr3_aa: ASSPGLAGGSETTDTQY

cdr3_length: 13
v_call: TRBV6-5
j_call: TRBJ2-7
clone_size: NA
cdr3_aa: ASSYSGLAGGEQY

cdr3_length: 14
v_call: TRBV24-1
j_call: TRBJ2-3
clone_size: NA
cdr3_aa: ATSDWSGRRADTQY

cdr3_length: 13
v_call: TRBV19
j_call: TRBJ2-5
clone_size: once
cdr3_aa: ASSRRQGVQETQY

cdr3_length: 11
v_call: TRBV3-1/TRBV3-2
j_call: TRBJ2-2
clone_size: NA
cdr3_aa: ASSQDRGGELF

cdr3_length: 15
v_call: TRBV19
j_call: TRBJ1-6
clone_size: NA
cdr3_aa: ASRTGKVPDYNSPLH

cdr3_length: 12
v_call: TRBV28
j_call: TRBJ2-7
clone_size: NA
cdr3_aa: ASSLRGSKGEQY

cdr3_length: 9
v_call: TRBV12-3/TRBV12-4
j_call: TRBJ2-7
clone_size: NA
cdr3_aa: ASRGGYEQY

cdr3_length: 13
v_call: TRBV28
j_call: TRBJ2-1
clone_size: once
cdr3_aa: ASRPKLAGKNEQF

cdr3_length: 17
v_call: TRBV12-5
j_call: TRBJ2-1
clone_size: NA
cdr3_aa: ASGYRPGLAGGRVDEQF

cdr3_length: 11
v_call: TRBV9
j_call: TRBJ2-1
clone_size: NA
cdr3_aa: ASSVAGYNEQF

cdr3_length: 12
v_call: TRBV7-2
j_call: TRBJ2-7
clone_size: once
cdr3_aa: ASSSDRGQIEQY

cdr3_length: 11
v_call: TRBV6-5
j_call: TRBJ2-2
clone_size: medium-sized
cdr3_aa: ARGAGNTGELF

cdr3_length: 11
v_call: TRBV11-2
j_call: TRBJ1-2
clone_size: NA
cdr3_aa: ASSSGSPYGYT

cdr3_length: 14
v_call: TRBV5-1
j_call: TRBJ2-3
clone_size: once
cdr3_aa: ASSLGDRGRTDTQY

cdr3_length: 13
v_call: TRBV20-1
j_call: TRBJ1-4
clone_size: NA
cdr3_aa: SASRPGATNEKLF

cdr3_length: 12
v_call: TRBV19
j_call: TRBJ1-1
clone_size: NA
cdr3_aa: ASSWDRGGTEAF

cdr3_length: 13
v_call: TRBV3-1/TRBV3-2
j_call: TRBJ1-2
clone_size: few
cdr3_aa: ASSHADRFGYGYT

cdr3_length: 15
v_call: TRBV18
j_call: TRBJ1-2
clone_size: NA
cdr3_aa: ASSPPPLTGIPYGYT

cdr3_length: 13
v_call: TRBV11-2
j_call: TRBJ2-1
clone_size: NA
cdr3_aa: ASSLAGGTYNEQF

cdr3_length: 14
v_call: TRBV5-1
j_call: TRBJ1-4
clone_size: NA
cdr3_aa: ASSSGSGTGAEKLF

cdr3_length: 13
v_call: TRBV7-8
j_call: TRBJ2-5
clone_size: NA
cdr3_aa: ASSPEPRAQETQY

cdr3_length: 13
v_call: TRBV7-2
j_call: TRBJ2-5
clone_size: NA
cdr3_aa: ASSRETGEQETQY

cdr3_length: 12
v_call: TRBV3-1/TRBV3-2
j_call: TRBJ2-7
clone_size: NA
cdr3_aa: ASSRPYRGEEQY

cdr3_length: 13
v_call: TRBV5-1
j_call: TRBJ2-5
clone_size: NA
cdr3_aa: ASSLDGQSVEAQY

cdr3_length: 11
v_call: TRBV6-4
j_call: TRBJ1-1
clone_size: NA
cdr3_aa: ASRSTGGTEAF

cdr3_length: 10
v_call: TRBV28
j_call: TRBJ1-2
clone_size: NA
cdr3_aa: ASSTTAYGYT

cdr3_length: 13
v_call: TRBV5-8
j_call: TRBJ1-5
clone_size: NA
cdr3_aa: ASSGQGANNQPQH

cdr3_length: 15
v_call: TRBV4-3
j_call: TRBJ2-1
clone_size: NA
cdr3_aa: ASSQREGIGSYNEQF

cdr3_length: 17
v_call: TRBV7-8
j_call: TRBJ1-2
clone_size: NA
cdr3_aa: ASSLAGGENSNNLYGYT

cdr3_length: 12
v_call: TRBV24-1
j_call: TRBJ2-2
clone_size: NA
cdr3_aa: ATSGGFSAGELF

cdr3_length: 14
v_call: TRBV5-1
j_call: TRBJ1-4
clone_size: NA
cdr3_aa: ASSPQGRGINEKLF

cdr3_length: 14
v_call: TRBV3-1/TRBV3-2
j_call: TRBJ2-1
clone_size: NA
cdr3_aa: ASSLRTSGIYNEQF

cdr3_length: 12
v_call: TRBV28
j_call: TRBJ1-2
clone_size: NA
cdr3_aa: ASTLTSGGYGYT

cdr3_length: 8
v_call: TRBV10-2
j_call: TRBJ2-3
clone_size: NA
cdr3_aa: ASFSDTQY

cdr3_length: 12
v_call: TRBV28
j_call: TRBJ1-2
clone_size: once
cdr3_aa: ASSLGTGIYGYT

cdr3_length: 13
v_call: TRBV7-9
j_call: TRBJ2-7
clone_size: NA
cdr3_aa: ASSLDGTRGYGQY

cdr3_length: 11
v_call: TRBV5-1
j_call: TRBJ2-3
clone_size: NA
cdr3_aa: ASSSTGRDTQY

cdr3_length: 13
v_call: TRBV6-2/TRBV6-3
j_call: TRBJ1-2
clone_size: once
cdr3_aa: ASSYIGQAHYGYT

cdr3_length: 14
v_call: TRBV28
j_call: TRBJ2-4
clone_size: NA
cdr3_aa: ASSSEGLAAKNIQY

cdr3_length: 13
v_call: TRBV2
j_call: TRBJ1-2
clone_size: NA
cdr3_aa: ASSELEGARYGYT

cdr3_length: 12
v_call: TRBV6-5
j_call: TRBJ1-1
clone_size: once
cdr3_aa: ASSRGTGDLEAF

cdr3_length: 13
v_call: TRBV9
j_call: TRBJ2-3
clone_size: NA
cdr3_aa: ASTSGGTGRDTQY

cdr3_length: 16
v_call: TRBV24-1
j_call: TRBJ2-6
clone_size: NA
cdr3_aa: ATSPAQGLFSGANVLT

cdr3_length: 16
v_call: TRBV28
j_call: TRBJ2-6
clone_size: NA
cdr3_aa: ASSSRLVLFSGANVLT